A single sample is the source of the 9 T cell receptor beta chains below, sequenced in a study of T cells after yellow fever vaccination. One entry per CDR3 protein results from TCRdb running MiXCR on the 5' RACE reads. This sample has more than 95,000 distinct CDR3 sequences, with approximately 14% found just once. Material: CD8+ T cells sorted from PBMCs, obtained 5 days after the yellow fever booster vaccination. These receptors all stem from a man aged 18 to 30 who received the YFV17D yellow fever vaccine.

This clonotype was seen only a few times. The chain employs TRBV5-1 and TRBJ2-7, with TRBD2 as a possible D gene (6 bases). The V gene's germline CDR1 is SGHRS and CDR2 YFSETQ. CDR3 size: 16 residues. V gave up 2 bases and J gave up 3 bases, with 18 bases separating them. CDR3 nucleotides: TGCGCCAGCAGCTTAGGGAGGCGGACACATCGCTACGAGCAGTACGTC. This gives the protein CASSLGRRTHRYEQYV.

Here the CDR3 DNA reads TGTGCCAGCAGCCCAACCGGGACAGGGTCTTATGGCTACACCTTC. This sequence encodes CASSPTGTGSYGYTF. The V gene is TRBV14, the J gene TRBJ1-2; TRBD1 agrees at 9 bases. Germline lookup yields CDR1 SGHDN and CDR2 FVKESK. The CDR3 is 15 residues long. The junction had 8 bases not matched to a gene; V was cut back by 4 bases and J by 5 bases. Using reference TRBV14 and TRBJ1-2 for the parts outside the CDR3, the full variable domain is EAGVTQFPSHSVIEKGQTVTLRCDPISGHDNLYWYRRVMGKEIKFLLHFVKESKQDESGMPNNRFLAERTGGTYSTLKVQPAELEDSGVYFCASSPTGTGSYGYTFGSGTRLTVV.

The chain employs TRBV20-1 and TRBJ1-1; no definite D call. Germline V gives CDR1 DFQATT, CDR2 SNEGSKA (reference sequence). V was shortened by 0 bases and J by 5 bases, with 16 bases between the two germline ends. The CDR3 consists of 15 residues. The CDR3 coding sequence is TGCAGTGCTAGAGATGGCCGGATCGATATTACTGAAGCTTTCTTT. Its protein product is CSARDGRIDITEAFF.

A few counts support this clonotype. The chain uses TRBV5-5 and TRBJ1-1, with a tentative D call TRBD1 (6 bases). CDR3 length: 18 amino acids. Trimming removed 5 bases at V and 1 base at J, with 24 bases between. Germline V CDR1 and CDR2: SGHKS, YYEKEE (reference sequence). The CDR3 spells CASRAEAGHPKGNTEAFF. Written as DNA, the CDR3 is TGTGCCAGCAGAGCAGAGGCGGGACACCCAAAGGGGAACACTGAAGCTTTCTTT.

This chain links TRBV6-2 or TRBV6-3 with TRBJ2-2; a weak D match, TRBD2 (5 bases). The CDR3 has 13 amino acids. Trimming removed 6 bases at V and 6 bases at J, with 11 bases between. Germline V gene lookup returns CDR1 MNHEY and CDR2 SVGEGT. The CDR3 DNA reads as TGTGCCAGCAGCCCACTAGATCCCGGGGAGCTGTTTTTT. Protein product: CASSPLDPGELFF.

This clonotype was counted once. V is TRBV6-5 and J is TRBJ1-1; D is possibly TRBD1 (5 bases). The V and J ends lost 2 bases and 1 base respectively, with 14 bases between them. Germline CDR1 MNHEY, CDR2 SVGAGI. This CDR3 spans 16 amino acids. The CDR3 region has the DNA TGTGCCAGCAGTTACATCCCCGTTACAGGGAACACTGAAGCTTTCTTT. Amino acid sequence: CASSYIPVTGNTEAFF.

In this sample, this clonotype turned up many times. The chain recombines TRBV6-4 with TRBJ2-1; 7 nucleotides line up with TRBD2. J lost 5 bases, V lost 2 bases, and 3 bases had no gene match. Germline CDR1 MRHNA, CDR2 SNTAGT. The CDR3 runs to 14 residues. The CDR3 sequence is CASSDGLENNEQFF. The CDR3 DNA reads as TGTGCCAGCAGTGACGGACTAGAAAACAATGAGCAGTTCTTC.

The V and J genes are TRBV4-3 and TRBJ1-1, with unresolved D. The germline V gene encodes CDR1 LGHNA and CDR2 YSLEER. V gave up 0 bases and J gave up 3 bases, with 14 bases separating them. This CDR3 has 16 amino acids. CDR3 in amino acids: CASSQDGSLTDTEAFF. The CDR3 DNA follows: TGCGCCAGCAGCCAAGATGGAAGCCTAACAGACACTGAAGCTTTCTTT.

The chain couples TRBV6-5 to TRBJ2-2; possible D gene TRBD2, 5 bases. CDR1 MNHEY and CDR2 SVGAGI come from the germline V gene. The V end lost 8 bases, the J end lost 6 bases, and 13 bases lay between the germline ends. The CDR3 runs 13 residues. The CDR3 spells CASGPTRSGELFF. The CDR3 nucleotides read TGTGCCAGCGGACCCACTAGATCCGGGGAGCTGTTTTTT.